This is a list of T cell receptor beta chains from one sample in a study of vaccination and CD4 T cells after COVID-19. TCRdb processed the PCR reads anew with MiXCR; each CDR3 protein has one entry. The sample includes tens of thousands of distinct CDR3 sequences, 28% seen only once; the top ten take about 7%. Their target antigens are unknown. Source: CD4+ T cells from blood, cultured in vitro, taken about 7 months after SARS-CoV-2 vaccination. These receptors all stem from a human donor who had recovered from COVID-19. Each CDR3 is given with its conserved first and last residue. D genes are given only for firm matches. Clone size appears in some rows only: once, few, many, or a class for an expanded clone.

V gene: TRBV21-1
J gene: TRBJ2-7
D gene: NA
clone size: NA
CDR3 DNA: TGTGCCAGCAGCTATGGGGCAGACTACGAGCAGTACTTC
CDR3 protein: CASSYGADYEQYF

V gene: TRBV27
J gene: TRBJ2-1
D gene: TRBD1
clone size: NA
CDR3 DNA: TGTGCCAGCACCCCGATGGGGACAGGGATATTTGAGCAGTTCTTC
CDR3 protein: CASTPMGTGIFEQFF

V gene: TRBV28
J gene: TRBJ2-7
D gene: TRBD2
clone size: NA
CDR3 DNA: TGTGCCAGCCACCACGGGACTAGCGAATACGAGCAGTACTTC
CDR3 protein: CASHHGTSEYEQYF

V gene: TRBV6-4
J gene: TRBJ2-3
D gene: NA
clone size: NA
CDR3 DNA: TGTGCCAGCAGTGAACAGCGGACAGATACGCAGTATTTT
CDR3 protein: CASSEQRTDTQYF

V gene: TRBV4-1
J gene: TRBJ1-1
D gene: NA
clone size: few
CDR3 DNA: TGCGCCAGCAGCCCGACAGGCGGCACTGAAGCTTTCTTT
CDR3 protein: CASSPTGGTEAFF

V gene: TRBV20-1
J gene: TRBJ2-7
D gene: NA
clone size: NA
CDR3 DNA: TGCAGTGCTCCTCGTCCAGAGGGTTCCTACGAGCAGTACTTC
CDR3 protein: CSAPRPEGSYEQYF

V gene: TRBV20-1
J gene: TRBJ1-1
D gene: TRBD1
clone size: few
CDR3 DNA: TGCAGTGCTAGAGATCGACAGGGTTCGGTTATGAACACTGAAGCTTTCTTT
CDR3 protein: CSARDRQGSVMNTEAFF

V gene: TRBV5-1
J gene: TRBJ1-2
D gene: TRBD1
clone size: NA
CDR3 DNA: TGCGCCAGCAGCCCGACAGGGGGTAACTATGGCTACACCTTC
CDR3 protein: CASSPTGGNYGYTF

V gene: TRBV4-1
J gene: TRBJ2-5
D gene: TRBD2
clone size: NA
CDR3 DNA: TGCGCCAGCAGCCGCCAACGACAGACTAGCGGGTTTCAAGAGACCCAGTACTTC
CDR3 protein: CASSRQRQTSGFQETQYF

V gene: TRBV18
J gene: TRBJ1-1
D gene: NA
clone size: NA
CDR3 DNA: TGTGCCAGCTCACCCGGGGGCCCCCTGAACACTGAAGCTTTCTTT
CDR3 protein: CASSPGGPLNTEAFF

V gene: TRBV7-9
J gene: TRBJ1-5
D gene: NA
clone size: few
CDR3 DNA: TGTGCCAGCAGCCCCGACGGGCATCAGCCCCAGCATTTT
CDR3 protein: CASSPDGHQPQHF

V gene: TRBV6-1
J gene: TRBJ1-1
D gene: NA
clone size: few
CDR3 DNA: TGTGCCAGCAGTGATAGGTTCGGGAACACTGAAGCTTTCTTT
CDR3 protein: CASSDRFGNTEAFF

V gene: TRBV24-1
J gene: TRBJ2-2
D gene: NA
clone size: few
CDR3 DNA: TGTGCCACCAGTGGGAGCGGGGAGCTGTTTTTT
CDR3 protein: CATSGSGELFF

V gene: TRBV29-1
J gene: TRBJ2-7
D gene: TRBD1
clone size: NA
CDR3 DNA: TGCAGCGTCGCCGGCGGACAGGGGCAAAACTACGAGCAGTACTTC
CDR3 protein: CSVAGGQGQNYEQYF

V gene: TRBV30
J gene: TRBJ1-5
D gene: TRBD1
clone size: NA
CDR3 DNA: TGTGCCTGGAGTGTGGGACAGAGTAGCAATCAGCCCCAGCATTTT
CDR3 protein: CAWSVGQSSNQPQHF

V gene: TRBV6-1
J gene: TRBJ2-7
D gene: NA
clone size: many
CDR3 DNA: TGTGCCAGCAGTACAGCCGGGAGTTCCTACGAGCAGTACTTC
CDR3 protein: CASSTAGSSYEQYF

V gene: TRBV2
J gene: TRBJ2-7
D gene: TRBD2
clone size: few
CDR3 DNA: TGTGCCAGCAGTGACCGCCTAGCGGCCTCCTACGAGCAGTACTTC
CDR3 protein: CASSDRLAASYEQYF

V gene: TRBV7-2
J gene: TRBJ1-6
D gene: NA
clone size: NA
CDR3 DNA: TGTGCCAGCAGCTTAGCCGGGGTCCGATTTCTACCCCTCCACTTT
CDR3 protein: CASSLAGVRFLPLHF

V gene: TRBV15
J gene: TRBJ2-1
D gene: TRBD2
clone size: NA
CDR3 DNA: TGTGCCACCAGCAGAGAGCTAGCGGGAGCCGGAGAGCAGTTCTTC
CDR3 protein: CATSRELAGAGEQFF

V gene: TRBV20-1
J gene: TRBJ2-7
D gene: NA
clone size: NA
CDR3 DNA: TGCAGTGCAGCTCAGGTTGGCTACGAGCAGTACTTC
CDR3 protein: CSAAQVGYEQYF

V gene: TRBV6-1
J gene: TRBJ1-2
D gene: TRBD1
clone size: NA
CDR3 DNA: TGTGCCAGCAACAGGGGAGCTAACTATGGCTACACCTTC
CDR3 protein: CASNRGANYGYTF

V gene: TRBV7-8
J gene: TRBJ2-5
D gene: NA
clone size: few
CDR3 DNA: TGTGCCAGTTGGAGGGGGGGACAAGAGACCCAGTACTTC
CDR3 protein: CASWRGGQETQYF

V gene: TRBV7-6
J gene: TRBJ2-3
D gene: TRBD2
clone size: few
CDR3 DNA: TGTGCCAGCAGCCAGGGACTAGCGTATAGCACAGATACGCAGTATTTT
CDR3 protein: CASSQGLAYSTDTQYF

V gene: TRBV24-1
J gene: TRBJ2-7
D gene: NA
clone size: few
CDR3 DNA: TGTGCCACCAGTGACTGGGACCTTAACGAGCAGTACTTC
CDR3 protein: CATSDWDLNEQYF

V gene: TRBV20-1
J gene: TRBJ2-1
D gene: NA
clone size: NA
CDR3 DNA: TGCAGTGCACGGAGGTCTAGCGTGGACAATGAGCAGTTCTTC
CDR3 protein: CSARRSSVDNEQFF

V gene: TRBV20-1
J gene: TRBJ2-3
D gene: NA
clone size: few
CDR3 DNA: TGCAGTGCAGCGTATTTTGGCCGCGACACAGATACGCAGTATTTT
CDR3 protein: CSAAYFGRDTDTQYF